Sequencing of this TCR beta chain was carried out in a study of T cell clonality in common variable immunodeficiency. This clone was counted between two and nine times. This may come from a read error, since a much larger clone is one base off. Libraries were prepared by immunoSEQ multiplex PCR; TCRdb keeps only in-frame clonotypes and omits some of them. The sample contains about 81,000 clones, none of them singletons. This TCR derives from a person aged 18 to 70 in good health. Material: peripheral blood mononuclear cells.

The CDR3 sequence is CASSIGQPNEQFF. The part of the CDR3 DNA that was read is TGTGCCAGTAGTATAGGACAGCCCAATGAG. V and J are TRBV19 and TRBJ2-1; tentatively, D is TRBD1 (5 bases). The read halts 3 residues ahead of the CDR3 end, with the missing end drawn from the germline J gene. With 1 base removed from V and 6 bases from J, the gap between germline ends came to 7 bases. CDR1 and CDR2 (germline): LNHDA, SQIVND (reference sequence). The CDR3 runs 13 residues.